Below, 7 T cell receptor beta chains from the same sample are listed, as sequenced in a study of control samples from healthy donors and cancer patients. This table comes from immunoSEQ multiplex PCR, and its TCRdb copy is limited to in-frame clones, with some not included. The sample includes 150,000 or so clones, roughly 92% of them seen just once. The source material was blood. The receptor set was obtained from a man between 18 and 35 years old in good health.

The chain couples TRBV18 to TRBJ2-7; 12 bases map to TRBD1. V shed 3 bases and J 7 bases; nucleotides not matched to a gene: 4. The germline V gene has CDR1 KGHSH and CDR2 LQKENI. The CDR3 covers 14 residues. CDR3: CASSPGQGAKEQYF. CDR3 bases: TGTGCCAGCTCACCGGGACAGGGGGCGAAGGAGCAGTACTTC.

The chain uses TRBV19 and TRBJ2-1, with 10 bases matching TRBD1. The trim removed 5 bases at V and 3 bases at J, leaving 4 bases unmatched. The CDR3 loop spans 15 amino acids. Germline V gene sequence: CDR1 LNHDA, CDR2 SQIVND (reference sequence). The CDR3 DNA is TGTGCCAGTAGTCCCGGGACAGGGGTCTACAATGAGCAGTTCTTC. Translated, it gives CASSPGTGVYNEQFF.

The gene calls are TRBV6-1 and TRBJ1-1, with a possible D match to TRBD1 (5 bases). This CDR3 has 12 amino acids. Germline values: CDR1 MNHNS, CDR2 SASEGT. The germline V and J ends were trimmed by 2 bases and 12 bases, with 13 bases remaining between them. The CDR3 spells CASSEPGFRSFF. In DNA, the CDR3 is TGTGCCAGCAGTGAACCAGGGTTCCGATCTTTCTTT.

This sequence joins TRBV29-1 and TRBJ2-7; tentatively, D is TRBD1 or TRBD2 (5 bases each). The germline V gene has CDR1 SQVTM and CDR2 ANQGSEA. The CDR3 loop spans 12 amino acids. Trimming left V 4 bases short and J 3 bases short, with 10 bases between. The CDR3 bases are TGCAGCGTTGCTAGGGGAGACTACGAGCAGTACTTC. The encoded protein is CSVARGDYEQYF.

The rearrangement uses TRBV18 and TRBJ1-2, with 8 bases lining up with TRBD1. Per the germline V gene, CDR1 is KGHSH and CDR2 is LQKENI. V was clipped by 5 bases and J by 4 bases; unmatched bases: 9. The CDR3 contains 15 residues. CDR3 nucleotides: TGTGCCAGCTCATCCGAATTGACAGGGGCCTATGGCTACACCTTC. Its translation is CASSSELTGAYGYTF.

Concerning this clone itself: This CDR3 is also generated by other DNA sequences in the sample. The genes are TRBV6-5 and TRBJ2-7; TRBD1 might be the D (5 bases). Trimming removed 2 bases at V and 1 base at J, with 6 bases between. The length of the CDR3 is 13 residues. CDR1 is MNHEY, CDR2 SVGAGI, per germline. This chain's CDR3 is CASSYRGSYEQYF. The CDR3 DNA reads TGTGCCAGCAGTTACAGGGGTTCCTACGAGCAGTACTTC.

This chain joins TRBV5-4 and TRBJ2-5, with 12 positions matching TRBD2. V dropped 4 bases and J dropped 5; count of bases not matched to a gene: 9. Looked up from germline, CDR1 is SGHNT and CDR2 is YYREEE (reference sequence). The length of the CDR3 is 16 residues. The CDR3 loop is CASSSASGGAGETQYF. DNA for the CDR3: TGTGCCAGCAGCAGCGCTAGCGGGGGGGCGGGGGAGACCCAGTACTTC.